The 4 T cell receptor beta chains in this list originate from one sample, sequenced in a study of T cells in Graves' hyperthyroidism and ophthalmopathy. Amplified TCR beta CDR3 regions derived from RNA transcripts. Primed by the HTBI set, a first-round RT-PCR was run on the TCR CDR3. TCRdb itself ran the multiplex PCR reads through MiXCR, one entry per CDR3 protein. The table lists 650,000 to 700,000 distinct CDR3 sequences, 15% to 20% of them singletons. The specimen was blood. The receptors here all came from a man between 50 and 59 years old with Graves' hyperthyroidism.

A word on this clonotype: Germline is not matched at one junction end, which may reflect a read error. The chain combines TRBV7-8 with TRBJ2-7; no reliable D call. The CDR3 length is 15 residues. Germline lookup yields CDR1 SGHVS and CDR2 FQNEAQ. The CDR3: CASSLRSLPSYEQSF. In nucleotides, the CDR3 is TGTGCCAGCAGCCTTAGATCTTTGCCCTCCTACGAGCAGTCCTTC.

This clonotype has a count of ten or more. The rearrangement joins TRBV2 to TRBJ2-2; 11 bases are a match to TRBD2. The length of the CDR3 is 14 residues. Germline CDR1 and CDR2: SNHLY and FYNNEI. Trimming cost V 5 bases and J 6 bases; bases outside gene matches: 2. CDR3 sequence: CASSLTSGAGELFF. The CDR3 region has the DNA TGTGCCAGCAGTTTGACTAGCGGGGCCGGGGAGCTGTTTTTT. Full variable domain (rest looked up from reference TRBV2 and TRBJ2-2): EPEVTQTPSHQVTQMGQEVILRCVPISNHLYFYWYRQILGQKVEFLVSFYNNEISEKSEIFDDQFSVERPDGSNFTLKIRSTKLEDSAMYFCASSLTSGAGELFFGEGSRLTVL.

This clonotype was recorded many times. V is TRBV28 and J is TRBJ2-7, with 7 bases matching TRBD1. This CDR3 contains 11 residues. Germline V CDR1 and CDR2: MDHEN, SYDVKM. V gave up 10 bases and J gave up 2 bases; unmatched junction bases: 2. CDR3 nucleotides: TGTGCCATCGGGACAGCCTACGAGCAGTACTTC. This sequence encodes CAIGTAYEQYF.

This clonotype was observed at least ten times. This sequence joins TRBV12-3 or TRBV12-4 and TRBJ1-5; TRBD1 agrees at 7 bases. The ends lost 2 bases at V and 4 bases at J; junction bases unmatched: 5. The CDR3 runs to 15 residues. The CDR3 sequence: CASSLTGARNQPQHF. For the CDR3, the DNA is TGTGCCAGCAGTTTAACAGGGGCTCGGAATCAGCCCCAGCATTTT.